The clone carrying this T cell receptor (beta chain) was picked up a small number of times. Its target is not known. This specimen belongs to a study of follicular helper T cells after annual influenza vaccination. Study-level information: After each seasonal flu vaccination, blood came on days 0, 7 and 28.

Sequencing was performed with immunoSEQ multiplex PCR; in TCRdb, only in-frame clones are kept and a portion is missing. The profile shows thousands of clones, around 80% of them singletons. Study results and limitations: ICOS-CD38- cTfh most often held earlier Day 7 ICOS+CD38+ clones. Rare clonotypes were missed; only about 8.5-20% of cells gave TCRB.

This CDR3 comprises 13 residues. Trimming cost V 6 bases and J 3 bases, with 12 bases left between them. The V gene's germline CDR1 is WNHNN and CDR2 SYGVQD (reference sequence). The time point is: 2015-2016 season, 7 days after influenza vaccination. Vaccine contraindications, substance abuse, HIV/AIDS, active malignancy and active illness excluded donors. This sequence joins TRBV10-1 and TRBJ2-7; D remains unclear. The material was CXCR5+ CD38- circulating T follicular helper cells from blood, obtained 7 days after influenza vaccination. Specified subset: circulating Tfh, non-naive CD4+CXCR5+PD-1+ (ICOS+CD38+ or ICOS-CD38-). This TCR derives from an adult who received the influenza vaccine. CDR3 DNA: TGCGCCAGCAGCCGCCAGCCATTCTACGAGCAGTACTTC. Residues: CASSRQPFYEQYF.